Presented here are 18 T cell receptor beta chains from one specimen sequenced in a study of regulatory T cells in long-lasting Graves disease. The time point denotes: persistent/refractory GD, antithyroid drugs over 5 years with positive TRAb. PBMC-derived RNA was used for the TCR library. According to the study, TCR beta libraries were built with iRepertoire HTBI primers and CDR3-region Arm-PCR. TCRdb called the multiplex PCR reads again in MiXCR, with one record for every CDR3 protein. Of about 340,000 distinct CDR3 sequences listed, about 19% are singletons. The sample was peripheral blood mononuclear cells (PBMCs), taken when the disease was refractory, from a patient treated with antithyroid drugs. Receptor source: a female donor with Graves disease.

The chain uses TRBV28 and TRBJ2-3; D call uncertain. Germline-derived CDR1 and CDR2 are MDHEN and SYDVKM. Trimming pared 6 bases from V and 4 bases from J, leaving 23 bases between. The CDR3 has 17 residues. This CDR3 is CASSPRASAVFADTQYF. CDR3 nucleotide sequence: TGTGCCAGCAGCCCCCGGGCCTCCGCAGTTTTTGCAGATACGCAGTATTTT.

Turning to this clonotype: A junction boundary mismatches the germline segment, possibly from a read error. The V call is TRBV7-9, the J call TRBJ2-7; D may be TRBD2 (6 bases). Per the germline V gene, CDR1 is SEHNR and CDR2 is FQNEAQ (reference sequence). The CDR3 spans 15 residues. CDR3 sequence: CASSQDRRGSYEQYF. For the CDR3, the DNA is TGCGCCAGCAGCCAAGATCGACGGGGGTCCTACGAGCAGTACTTC. The entire variable domain, with the rest obtained from reference TRBV7-9 and TRBJ2-7, is as follows: DTGVSQNPRHKITKRGQNVTFRCDPISEHNRLYWYRQTLGQGPEFLTYFQNEAQLEKSRLLSDRFSAERPKGSFSTLEIQRTEQGDSAMYLCASSQDRRGSYEQYFGPGTRLTVT.

In its sample, this clonotype was seen many times. The chain links TRBV28 to TRBJ1-1, with unresolved D. The V gene lost 5 bases and the J gene lost 0 bases, with 13 bases spanning the gap. Germline values: CDR1 MDHEN, CDR2 SYDVKM. The CDR3 has 15 residues. This CDR3 reads CASSRPLGLNTEAFF. The CDR3 coding sequence is TGTGCCAGCAGTCGACCCCTCGGGCTGAACACTGAAGCTTTCTTT.

This chain connects TRBV29-1 to TRBJ2-3, with a weak D call TRBD2 (6 bases). Trimming removed 4 bases at V and 5 bases at J, with 16 bases between. The germline CDR1 and CDR2 sequences are SQVTM and ANQGSEA. The CDR3 runs to 14 residues. CDR3 amino acids: CSVVAAGYRDTQYF. CDR3 sequence (DNA): TGCAGCGTTGTTGCTGCGGGGTACAGAGATACGCAGTATTTT.

This clonotype was found many times. J is TRBJ1-1 and V is TRBV27; 7 bases line up with TRBD1. Germline V gives CDR1 MNHEY, CDR2 SMNVEV (reference sequence). Trimming removed 0 bases from V and 4 bases from J; junction bases left unmatched: 11. There are 17 residues in the CDR3. Here the CDR3 DNA reads TGTGCCAGCAGTTTATCGCCTTGGAGGGGACAGTCCACTGAAGCTTTCTTT. Its protein is CASSLSPWRGQSTEAFF.

The V call is TRBV19, the J call TRBJ1-3; the D is unclear. Germline loops: CDR1 LNHDA, CDR2 SQIVND (reference sequence). The CDR3 is 15 residues long. V was cut by 7 bases and J by 0 bases, with 13 bases left in between. CDR3 in DNA: TGTGCCAGTATTCTGGACGGCGCCTCTGGAAACACCATATATTTT. Translating it yields CASILDGASGNTIYF.

The chain links TRBV19 to TRBJ1-2, with 9 bases fitting TRBD1. This CDR3 is built from 14 residues. With V trimmed by 7 bases and J by 4 bases, 7 bases remained unmatched. CDR1 and CDR2 (germline): LNHDA, SQIVND (reference sequence). CDR3 bases: TGTGCCAGTACTCGGACAGGGGTGAGCTATGGCTACACCTTC. As protein: CASTRTGVSYGYTF.

This clonotype turned up a few times. CDR3 DNA: TGTGCCAGCAGCCACCGGGCCAGCCCGGGGGGCTACACCTTC. It is translated as CASSHRASPGGYTF. The chain has TRBV11-2 and TRBJ1-2, with D uncertain. The CDR3 runs to 14 residues. CDR1 is SGHAT and CDR2 is FQNNGV in the germline V gene. Deletions cut 5 bases from V and 8 bases from J, with 18 bases between.

As concerns this clonotype: The junction departs from germline at one end; a sequencing error may be responsible. This chain links TRBV5-1 with TRBJ2-4; tentative D call: TRBD2 (6 bases). This CDR3 has 21 residues. Germline assignment: CDR1 SGHRS and CDR2 YFSETQ. This CDR3 reads CASSITAPGLLTNLAKDIQYF. CDR3 coding DNA: TGCGCCAGCAGCATAACCGCACCGGGACTTCTGACGAACTTAGCCAAAGACATTCAGTACTTC. Drawing the rest from reference TRBV5-1 and TRBJ2-4, the complete variable domain is KAGVTQTPRYLIKTRGQQVTLSCSPISGHRSVSWYQQTPGQGLQFLFEYFSETQRNKGNFPGRFSGRQFSNSRSEMNVSTLELGDSALYLCASSITAPGLLTNLAKDIQYFGAGTRLSVL.

This clonotype was recorded at least ten times. The rearrangement uses TRBV25-1 and TRBJ1-1, with a tentative D call TRBD1 (6 bases). Germline V lookup: CDR1 MGHDK, CDR2 SYGVNS. V was shortened by 0 bases and J by 7 bases, with 12 bases between the two germline ends. The CDR3 has 14 amino acids. The CDR3 nucleotides are TGTGCCAGCAGTGAATATCTCAGGGGTGGTGAAGCTTTCTTT. This codes for CASSEYLRGGEAFF.

This clonotype was found many times. The rearrangement joins TRBV11-3 to TRBJ1-1, with a weak D call TRBD1 (5 bases). The V gene's germline CDR1 is SGHNT and CDR2 YENEEA. V shed 4 bases and J shed 8 bases, with 11 bases lying between them. The CDR3 is 12 residues long. In DNA, the CDR3 is TGTGCCAGCAGCTCGGACAACGGAGAAGCTTTCTTT. The encoded protein is CASSSDNGEAFF.

This clonotype was counted at least ten times. J is TRBJ1-4 and V is TRBV18; perhaps TRBD1 as D (5 bases). The CDR3 loop spans 14 amino acids. The ends were cut back, 4 bases at V and 8 bases at J, with 14 bases in the middle. The V gene's germline CDR1 is KGHSH and CDR2 LQKENI. CDR3 nucleotide sequence: TGTGCCAGCTCACTTAACACAGGAGACGAAAAACTGTTTTTT. It yields the protein CASSLNTGDEKLFF. Variable domain in full (rest from reference TRBV18 and TRBJ1-4): NAGVMQNPRHLVRRRGQEARLRCSPMKGHSHVYWYRQLPEEGLKFMVYLQKENIIDESGMPKERFSAEFPKEGPSILRIQQVVRGDSAAYFCASSLNTGDEKLFFGSGTQLSVL.

The table lists this clonotype with many counts. The genes are TRBV12-3 or TRBV12-4 and TRBJ1-2; D not certain. Trimming took off 4 bases at V and 10 bases at J, with 10 bases between the two ends. The CDR3 is made up of 11 amino acids. The CDR3 spells CASSSFSSYTF. In nucleotides, the CDR3 is TGTGCCAGCAGTTCGTTCAGTTCCTACACCTTC.

This chain links TRBV29-1 with TRBJ1-4, with 9 nucleotides matching TRBD1. V was pared by 6 bases and J by 16 bases, with 9 bases of the junction left unmatched. Germline V gene data show CDR1 as SQVTM and CDR2 as ANQGSEA. This CDR3 has 11 residues. CDR3 bases: TGCAGCGTCTTACACACAGGGGGCTGGTTTTTT. It codes for CSVLHTGGWFF.

Ten or more counts support this clonotype. The chain joins TRBV7-2 to TRBJ2-1; tentatively, D is TRBD1 (6 bases). Germline CDR1 and CDR2: SGHTA and FQGNSA. Trimming removed 6 bases from V and 3 bases from J, with 15 bases in between. This CDR3 region has 15 residues. The CDR3 DNA follows: TGTGCCAGCAGTTCCACCGGGACAAACTACAATGAGCAGTTCTTC. Translation gives CASSSTGTNYNEQFF.

This clonotype has ten or more counts. The CDR3 DNA follows: TGTGCCAGCAGCAGACGGAATAGCAATCAGCCCCAGCATTTT. Translation gives CASSRRNSNQPQHF. This chain uses TRBV6-1 with TRBJ1-5; D unresolved. Germline CDR1 is MNHNS and CDR2 is SASEGT. The V end lost 6 bases, the J end lost 0 bases, and 9 bases lay between the germline ends. The CDR3 totals 14 residues.

In this sample, this clonotype turned up many times. V gene TRBV12-3 or TRBV12-4 combines with J gene TRBJ1-1, with D hard to call. The ends were cut back, 3 bases at V and 4 bases at J, with 12 bases in the middle. The CDR3 contains 14 residues. DNA for the CDR3: TGTGCCAGCAGTTTCGCGGAATTTGGCACTGAAGCTTTCTTT. This codes for CASSFAEFGTEAFF.

This clonotype has only a few counts. The CDR3 is CASSLARGAIYGYTF. The CDR3 nucleotides read TGTGCCAGCAGCTTAGCTAGAGGGGCCATCTATGGCTACACCTTC. This chain uses TRBV7-6 with TRBJ1-2, with D perhaps TRBD1 (5 bases). This CDR3 is 15 amino acids long. Germline V gene lookup returns CDR1 SGHVS and CDR2 FNYEAQ. V shed 0 bases and J shed 4 bases, with 12 bases lying between them.